Sequencing of this TCR beta chain was carried out in a study of radiotherapy plus CTLA-4 blockade in lung cancer. Findings and caveats of the study: TCR clones from tumors expanded in blood after radiotherapy plus ipilimumab. It was early blood T cell clone dynamics, with interferon-beta, that reportedly best predicted response.

Regarding this clone: No antigen is known for it.

The CDR3 spans 14 residues. V lost 0 bases to trimming and J lost 14 bases, with 14 bases between them. From germline, CDR1 is SGHAT and CDR2 FQNNGV. People whose metastatic non-small-cell lung cancer was chemo-refractory got focal radiation along with CTLA-4 blockade by ipilimumab. Clones were read by immunoSEQ multiplex PCR, and TCRdb kept only the in-frame ones, dropping some. The table includes 43,000 or so clones, 70% to 75% detected once. The TCR sequence derives from a human donor with non-small cell lung cancer who had a complete response to radiotherapy plus ipilimumab. The gene calls are TRBV11-2 and TRBJ1-6; a possible D gene is TRBD1 (6 bases). The sample was peripheral blood, taken from a patient treated with radiotherapy plus ipilimumab. DNA for the CDR3: TGTGCCAGCAGCTTAGAGACAGGTCAGAGGGCCCTCCACTTT. This gives the protein CASSLETGQRALHF.